This is a list of T cell receptor beta chains from one sample in a study of Ad26.COV2.S vaccination and SARS-CoV-2 variants. Repertoires were generated with immunoSEQ multiplex PCR, while TCRdb's copy carries only in-frame clones and drops some. This sample has over 400,000 clones, with about 90% found just once. This specimen consisted of peripheral blood, obtained in a trial of Ad26.COV2.S vaccine versus placebo. The origin of the receptors is a person aged 18-65 years who received the Ad26.COV2.S COVID-19 vaccine or a placebo. CDR3s include the opening cysteine and the closing phenylalanine or tryptophan. A D gene is named only where the DNA matches it firmly. Rows give clone size only sometimes, using once, few, many, or a class for an expanded clone.

>NA|TRBV7-2|TRBJ2-5|NA
CASSLVMDSRPFQETQYF
TGTGCCAGCAGCTTAGTGATGGACAGTCGACCTTTCCAAGAGACCCAGTACTTC
>NA|TRBV2|TRBJ1-5|NA
CASSEWRNDQPQHF
TGTGCCAGCAGTGAATGGCGGAACGATCAGCCCCAGCATTTT
>TRBD1|TRBV7-9|TRBJ2-5|NA
CASSLDRGRTETQYF
TGTGCCAGCAGCTTAGACAGGGGGAGGACGGAGACCCAGTACTTC
>NA|TRBV19|TRBJ2-1|NA
CASSMIGRSYNEQFF
TGTGCCAGTAGTATGATAGGACGGTCCTACAATGAGCAGTTCTTC
>TRBD1|TRBV30|TRBJ1-2|NA
CAWRPGGSYGYTF
TGTGCCTGGAGGCCAGGGGGTAGCTATGGCTACACCTTC
>TRBD2|TRBV27|TRBJ2-7|NA
CASRSWGLAGLSEQYF
TGTGCCAGCAGATCCTGGGGACTAGCGGGCCTCAGCGAGCAGTACTTC
>NA|TRBV12-3/TRBV12-4|TRBJ2-2|NA
CASSWAPSTGVFF
TGTGCCAGCAGTTGGGCCCCCTCTACTGGGGTGTTTTTT
>TRBD2|TRBV2|TRBJ2-3|once
CASSESSGRRRDTQYF
TGTGCCAGCAGTGAAAGTAGCGGGAGACGGAGAGATACGCAGTATTTT
>NA|TRBV2|TRBJ1-6|NA
CASSRRVGGNSPLHF
TGTGCCAGCAGTAGAAGGGTCGGAGGTAATTCACCCCTCCACTTT
>TRBD1|TRBV2|TRBJ2-5|NA
CASSRDRGRETQYF
TGTGCCAGCAGCCGGGACAGGGGTCGGGAGACCCAGTACTTC
>NA|TRBV5-1|TRBJ2-7|NA
CASSLAIGGNYEQYF
TGCGCCAGCAGCTTGGCCATAGGGGGTAACTACGAGCAGTACTTC
>NA|TRBV5-1|TRBJ1-1|NA
CASSLSFGDGPNTEAFF
TGCGCCAGCAGCTTGTCCTTTGGTGACGGGCCGAACACTGAAGCTTTCTTT
>NA|TRBV12-3/TRBV12-4|TRBJ1-5|NA
CASSFNSNQPQHF
TGTGCCAGCAGTTTTAATAGCAATCAGCCCCAGCATTTT
>NA|TRBV2|TRBJ1-1|NA
CASSESGGTEAFF
TGTGCCAGCAGTGAATCGGGGGGTACTGAAGCTTTCTTT
>NA|TRBV7-9|TRBJ1-4|NA
CASSSLGGSNEKLFF
TGTGCCAGCAGTTCATTAGGGGGGTCTAATGAAAAACTGTTTTTT
>NA|TRBV2|TRBJ2-7|NA
CASREVGLAPYEQYF
TGTGCCAGCAGAGAGGTAGGGCTAGCGCCCTACGAGCAGTACTTC
>NA|TRBV19|TRBJ1-2|few
CASSPLSATYNYGYTF
TGTGCCAGTAGCCCGCTCTCCGCCACCTATAACTATGGCTACACCTTC
>TRBD2|TRBV14|TRBJ2-5|NA
CASSQDLGLAGTRQETQYF
TGTGCCAGCAGCCAAGATCTTGGGCTAGCGGGAACCCGGCAAGAGACCCAGTACTTC
>NA|TRBV28|TRBJ1-5|NA
CASSRGQGRGQPQHF
TGTGCCAGCAGTCGGGGGCAGGGTAGAGGACAGCCCCAGCATTTT
>TRBD2|TRBV28|TRBJ2-5|NA
CASSNGLAGASQETQYF
TGTGCCAGCAGCAATGGACTAGCGGGAGCTTCCCAAGAGACCCAGTACTTC
>NA|TRBV7-3|TRBJ2-1|NA
CASSKGLRFYNEQFF
TGTGCCAGCAGCAAGGGACTCCGATTCTACAATGAGCAGTTCTTC
>TRBD1|TRBV5-4|TRBJ2-5|NA
CASSAYRGPNQETQYF
TGTGCCAGCAGCGCCTACAGGGGGCCTAACCAAGAGACCCAGTACTTC
>NA|TRBV11-2|TRBJ2-1|NA
CASSLAAWTVSYNEQFF
TGTGCCAGCAGCTTAGCCGCGTGGACAGTCTCCTACAATGAGCAGTTCTTC